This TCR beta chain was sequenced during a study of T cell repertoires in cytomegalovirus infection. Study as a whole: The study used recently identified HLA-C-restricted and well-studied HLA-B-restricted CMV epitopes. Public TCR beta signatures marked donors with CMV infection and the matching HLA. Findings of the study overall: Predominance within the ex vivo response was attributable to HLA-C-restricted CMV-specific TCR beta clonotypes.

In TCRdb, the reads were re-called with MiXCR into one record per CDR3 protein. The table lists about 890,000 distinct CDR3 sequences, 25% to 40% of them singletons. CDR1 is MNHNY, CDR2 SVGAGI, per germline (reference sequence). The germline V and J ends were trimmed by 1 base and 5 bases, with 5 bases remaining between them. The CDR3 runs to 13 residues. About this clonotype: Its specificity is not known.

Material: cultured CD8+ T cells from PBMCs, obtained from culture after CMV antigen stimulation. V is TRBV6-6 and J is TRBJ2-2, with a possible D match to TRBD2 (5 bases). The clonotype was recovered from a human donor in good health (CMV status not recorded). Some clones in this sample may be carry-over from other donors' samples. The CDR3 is CASSYWETGELFF. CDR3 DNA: TGTGCCAGCAGTTACTGGGAGACCGGGGAGCTGTTTTTT.